Below, 17 T cell receptor beta chains from the same sample are listed, as sequenced in a study of T cell responses to AZD1222 COVID-19 vaccine. Produced via immunoSEQ multiplex PCR; TCRdb's table is partial and in-frame only. The table shows about 69,000 clones, with 80% to 90% occurring only once. Specimen: peripheral blood, collected on day 0 of AZD1222 vaccination. Source of these receptors: an adult in good health.

The gene calls are TRBV3-1 (or the pseudogene TRBV3-2) and TRBJ2-1; D unclear. The V and J ends lost 3 bases and 9 bases respectively, with 6 bases between them. Germline values: CDR1 LGHDT, CDR2 YNNKEL (reference sequence). The CDR3 loop spans 11 amino acids. CDR3 residues: CASSHDREQFF. The CDR3 region has the DNA TGTGCCAGCAGCCACGACCGTGAGCAGTTCTTC.

The chain recombines TRBV6-1 with TRBJ1-1; no firm D call. This CDR3 is built from 13 residues. Germline V CDR1 and CDR2: MNHNS, SASEGT. Trimming pared 2 bases from V and 5 bases from J, leaving 9 bases between. The CDR3 DNA is TGTGCCAGCAGTGAATCCAGGATGACTGAAGCTTTCTTT. Protein: CASSESRMTEAFF.

CDR3 sequence: CASSMDRRYEQYF. CDR3 DNA: TGTGCCAGTAGTATGGATCGAAGGTACGAGCAGTACTTC. This chain uses TRBV19 with TRBJ2-7; D uncertain. This CDR3 is built from 13 residues. Trimming pared 3 bases from V and 4 bases from J, leaving 10 bases between. Germline values: CDR1 LNHDA, CDR2 SQIVND (reference sequence).

The V gene is TRBV5-5, the J gene TRBJ1-1; no reliable D call. Germline V gene data show CDR1 as SGHKS and CDR2 as YYEKEE (reference sequence). The ends were cut back, 0 bases at V and 3 bases at J, with 0 bases in the middle. The CDR3 contains 11 residues. The CDR3 nucleotides are TGTGCCAGCAGCTTGGACACTGAAGCTTTCTTT. Its protein product is CASSLDTEAFF.

The chain joins TRBV10-3 to TRBJ2-7; D perhaps matches TRBD1 (6 bases). The CDR3 sequence is 16 residues long. V lost 7 bases to trimming and J lost 0 bases, with 19 bases between them. CDR1 and CDR2 (germline): ENHRY, SYGVKD. The CDR3 DNA sequence: TGTGCCATCACCCCCTCGGTAGGGGGTAGCTCCTACGAGCAGTACTTC. It encodes CAITPSVGGSSYEQYF.

This clone appeared a few times. The rearrangement joins TRBV4-1 to TRBJ1-1; D is unresolved. The CDR3 runs to 11 residues. V was pared by 3 bases and J by 8 bases, with 7 bases between. CDR1 and CDR2 (germline): MGHRA, YSYEKL. CDR3 loop: CASSQTGEAFF. The CDR3 DNA sequence: TGCGCCAGCAGCCAGACGGGAGAAGCTTTCTTT.

The chain joins TRBV6-4 to TRBJ2-1, with 11 bases lining up with TRBD2. The CDR3 runs 15 residues. The J segment lost 5 bases and the V segment lost 5 bases, leaving 5 bases of the junction unmatched. The germline V gene has CDR1 MRHNA and CDR2 SNTAGT. CDR3 loop: CASSPGLAVNNEQFF. In DNA, the CDR3 is TGTGCCAGCAGTCCGGGACTAGCGGTGAACAATGAGCAGTTCTTC.

The chain has TRBV20-1 and TRBJ1-1; no definite D call. Germline values: CDR1 DFQATT, CDR2 SNEGSKA (reference sequence). V was shortened by 3 bases and J by 0 bases, with 20 bases between the two germline ends. The CDR3 spans 17 residues. The CDR3 reads CSASSPDDPGMNTEAFF. The CDR3 nucleotides read TGCAGTGCTAGTTCCCCCGATGACCCGGGGATGAACACTGAAGCTTTCTTT.

The chain links TRBV4-2 to TRBJ1-2; D unresolved. The V and J ends lost 4 bases and 5 bases respectively, with 26 bases between them. Germline CDR1 LGHNA, CDR2 YNFKEQ. CDR3 size: 18 residues. The CDR3: CASSPILSGSSTPYGYTF. In DNA, the CDR3 is TGTGCCAGCAGCCCCATACTATCGGGCTCTTCCACGCCGTATGGCTACACCTTC.

This chain uses TRBV13 with TRBJ2-3, with TRBD2 identical over 7 bases. V shed 5 bases, J shed 2 bases, and the junction held 10 bases outside the gene matches. Germline-derived CDR1 and CDR2 are PRHDT and FYEKMQ (reference sequence). CDR3 size: 16 residues. Here the CDR3 reads CASSHSGALVTDTQYF. The CDR3 nucleotides are TGTGCCAGCAGCCACAGCGGGGCCTTAGTCACAGATACGCAGTATTTT.

The chain couples TRBV7-9 to TRBJ2-7, with 10 nucleotides matching TRBD1. Losses at the gene ends were 8 bases for V and 2 bases for J; bases not matched to a gene: 6. The CDR3 runs 14 residues. Germline assignment: CDR1 SEHNR and CDR2 FQNEAQ (reference sequence). The CDR3 protein is CASQRGTGAYEQYF. The DNA of the CDR3 is TGTGCCAGCCAGAGGGGGACAGGGGCCTACGAGCAGTACTTC. Supplemented by reference TRBV7-9 and TRBJ2-7, the full variable domain reads DTGVSQNPRHKITKRGQNVTFRCDPISEHNRLYWYRQTLGQGPEFLTYFQNEAQLEKSRLLSDRFSAERPKGSFSTLEIQRTEQGDSAMYLCASQRGTGAYEQYFGPGTRLTVT.

The chain is built from TRBV9 and TRBJ2-2; D call uncertain. CDR3 size: 19 residues. Germline V lookup: CDR1 SGDLS, CDR2 YYNGEE. V lost 3 bases and J lost 0, with 21 bases in between. The CDR3 nucleotides are TGTGCCAGCAGCGCCCTGCCCCGTCCCCGGGCTACGAACACCGGGGAGCTGTTTTTT. Protein product: CASSALPRPRATNTGELFF.

By share, this clone ranks as medium-sized (0.01 to 0.1%). The chain is built from TRBV7-6 and TRBJ2-7, with 12 bases lining up with TRBD2. Germline V lookup: CDR1 SGHVS, CDR2 FNYEAQ. V dropped 5 bases and J dropped 4; count of bases not matched to a gene: 3. This CDR3 contains 14 residues. The CDR3 loop is CASSPGTSGYEQYF. The CDR3 DNA sequence: TGTGCCAGCAGCCCCGGGACTAGCGGGTACGAGCAGTACTTC.

The V and J genes are TRBV28 and TRBJ1-5; D call uncertain. Germline CDR1 and CDR2: MDHEN and SYDVKM. The V gene lost 6 bases and the J gene lost 4 bases, with 7 bases spanning the gap. The CDR3 runs to 12 residues. This CDR3 reads CASRLPNQPQHF. Here the CDR3 DNA reads TGTGCCAGCAGATTACCGAATCAGCCCCAGCATTTT.

The CDR3 coding sequence is TGCGCCAGCAGCTTGGGTCCAGGAGCCGCCGGCTACGAGCAGTACTTC. Translating gives CASSLGPGAAGYEQYF. V usage is TRBV5-1 and J usage is TRBJ2-7, with D hard to call. The ends were cut back, 0 bases at V and 3 bases at J, with 16 bases in the middle. This CDR3 contains 16 residues. The germline V gene has CDR1 SGHRS and CDR2 YFSETQ. The entire variable domain, with the rest obtained from reference TRBV5-1 and TRBJ2-7, is as follows: KAGVTQTPRYLIKTRGQQVTLSCSPISGHRSVSWYQQTPGQGLQFLFEYFSETQRNKGNFPGRFSGRQFSNSRSEMNVSTLELGDSALYLCASSLGPGAAGYEQYFGPGTRLTVT.

The chain has TRBV23-1 and TRBJ1-5, with D hard to call. TRBV23-1 counts as an open reading frame of uncertain function. The CDR3 covers 14 residues. Trimming left V 4 bases short and J 9 bases short, with 16 bases between. The CDR3 reads CASSLTGLGRPQHF. The CDR3 nucleotides read TGCGCCAGCAGTCTGACGGGCCTTGGTAGGCCCCAGCATTTT.

V gene TRBV5-3 combines with J gene TRBJ2-2, with TRBD1 identical over 8 bases. TRBV5-3 is flagged as an ORF with uncertain function. The V segment lost 3 bases and the J segment 5 bases; nucleotides outside the gene matches: 3. The CDR3 spans 14 residues. CDR3: CARSWDRTTGELFF. Written as DNA, the CDR3 is TGTGCCAGAAGCTGGGACAGGACAACCGGGGAGCTGTTTTTT.